The TCR beta chain under discussion was sequenced for a study of CD8+CD57+ T cells in acquired aplastic anemia. Study-wide context: The sorted CD4+ and CD8+ cells yielded an average around 3.2 ug of DNA. Points from the study as a whole: For CD8+ Simpson's diversity, patients and controls showed no significant difference. About 27 shared CD8+ CDR3s appeared highly expressed within patients' immunodominant clones.

Sequencing involved patients with CD8+CD57+ cell expansion previously shown by flow cytometry. The use of genomic DNA as template underpinned the TCR beta VDJ and CDR3 profiling. TCRdb reanalysed the reads using MiXCR and keeps one entry per CDR3 protein. The sample carries a few hundred thousand distinct CDR3 sequences, roughly 61% recorded once. This clonotype has ten or more counts. Its target is unknown. This CDR3 spans 13 amino acids. The germline V gene has CDR1 KGHSH and CDR2 LQKENI. V shed 2 bases and J shed 0 bases, with 5 bases lying between them. Sequencing input: sorted CD4+, CD8+, or CD8+CD57+ T cells (not recorded which) from PBMCs. This chain links TRBV18 with TRBJ2-7; D is unclear. The receptor's source is a human donor with aplastic anemia. CDR3 nucleotides: TGTGCCAGCTCACCATCCAGCTCCTACGAGCAGTACTTC. Its protein product is CASSPSSSYEQYF.